This T cell receptor beta chain originates from a study of blood T cell repertoires in COVID-19. Study-level information: Material from acute and convalescent COVID-19 was sourced from the United States, Italy and Spain.

Clones were read by immunoSEQ multiplex PCR, and TCRdb kept only the in-frame ones, dropping some. The repertoire holds around 65,000 clones, with over 70% as singletons. In this sample, this clone turned up a few times. The CDR3 consists of 13 residues. Trimming pared 5 bases from V and 4 bases from J, leaving 12 bases between. Germline loops: CDR1 MNHEY, CDR2 SVGEGT. The clonotype originates from a man aged 55 to 70 with acute or convalescent COVID-19. Sequencing input: peripheral blood. The chain links TRBV6-2 or TRBV6-3 to TRBJ2-7; D perhaps matches TRBD1 (6 bases). The CDR3 DNA sequence: TGTGCCAGCAGTAGACCAGGGGTTTACGAGCAGTACTTC. This translates into CASSRPGVYEQYF.